Below are 20 T cell receptor beta chains sequenced from a single sample in a study of immune evolution from preneoplasia to lung adenocarcinoma. TCRdb's table, derived via immunoSEQ multiplex PCR, lists solely in-frame clones and lacks some. Of around 5,300 clones listed, roughly 79% are singletons. The specimen was FFPE normal lung tissue adjacent to the tumor. Receptors were obtained from a person in their sixties with lung adenocarcinoma.

This clone is judged medium-sized. The rearrangement links TRBV4-1 to TRBJ1-1; 10 nucleotides line up with TRBD1. Germline V CDR1 and CDR2: MGHRA, YSYEKL. V trimming: 1 base; J trimming: 0 bases; junction bases outside the gene matches: 5. The CDR3 contains 17 residues. The CDR3 here is CASSQAGQGVMNTEAFF. The CDR3 DNA reads TGCGCCAGCAGCCAAGCCGGACAGGGGGTGATGAACACTGAAGCTTTCTTT.

In this sample, this clone turned up a few times. This chain's CDR3 is CSAGHTEAFF. The CDR3 DNA reads TGCAGTGCGGGCCACACTGAAGCTTTCTTT. The chain combines TRBV20-1 with TRBJ1-1; no clear D gene. From germline, CDR1 is DFQATT and CDR2 SNEGSKA (reference sequence). The CDR3 length is 10 residues. Trimming stripped 6 bases from V and 3 bases from J, with 5 bases between.

The chain is built from TRBV9 and TRBJ2-5; 11 bases fit TRBD2. The CDR3 consists of 16 residues. Germline V gene sequence: CDR1 SGDLS, CDR2 YYNGEE. The J segment lost 3 bases and the V segment lost 4 bases, leaving 8 bases of the junction unmatched. The DNA of the CDR3 is TGTGCCAGCAGCCCATACCTAGCGGGAGGCGAAGAGACCCAGTACTTC. Protein product: CASSPYLAGGEETQYF.

J is TRBJ2-7 and V is TRBV5-4; D gene ambiguous. V lost 4 bases to trimming and J lost 2 bases, with 10 bases between them. Germline V gene data show CDR1 as SGHNT and CDR2 as YYREEE (reference sequence). The CDR3 consists of 13 residues. The CDR3 DNA follows: TGTGCCAGCAGCCGAACTTACCCCTACGAGCAGTACTTC. Its translation is CASSRTYPYEQYF. The whole variable domain, remainder taken from reference TRBV5-4 and TRBJ2-7, is ETGVTQSPTHLIKTRGQQVTLRCSSQSGHNTVSWYQQALGQGPQFIFQYYREEENGRGNFPPRFSGLQFPNYSSELNVNALELDDSALYLCASSRTYPYEQYFGPGTRLTVT.

The rearrangement joins TRBV29-1 to TRBJ2-3; 9 bases fit TRBD2. CDR1 and CDR2 (germline): SQVTM, ANQGSEA. Unmatched junction bases numbered 13, after V lost 8 bases and J lost 4 bases. The CDR3 is made up of 15 amino acids. The CDR3 region has the DNA TGCAGCTCCCAAGGGCTAGCGGGGTCGCCAGATACGCAGTATTTT. Translation: CSSQGLAGSPDTQYF.

This chain links TRBV9 with TRBJ2-7; D is unresolved. Trimming took 0 bases from V and 0 from J, leaving 7 bases between them. The length of the CDR3 is 14 residues. Germline V lookup: CDR1 SGDLS, CDR2 YYNGEE. CDR3 coding DNA: TGTGCCAGCAGCGTAGAGGTGGACTCCTACGAGCAGTACTTC. The encoded protein is CASSVEVDSYEQYF.

This CDR3 is CASRWGSGYNEQFF. In DNA form, the CDR3 reads TGTGCCAGTAGATGGGGAAGCGGCTACAATGAGCAGTTCTTC. This chain uses TRBV19 with TRBJ2-1; possibly TRBD2 for D (5 bases). CDR3 size: 14 residues. V was cut by 6 bases and J by 3 bases, with 12 bases left in between. Germline lookup yields CDR1 LNHDA and CDR2 SQIVND (reference sequence).

This clone was recorded a few times. V gene TRBV29-1 combines with J gene TRBJ1-1; D unclear. The V and J ends lost 5 bases and 0 bases respectively, with 4 bases between them. The CDR3 covers 11 residues. Germline V gene sequence: CDR1 SQVTM, CDR2 ANQGSEA. The CDR3 nucleotides are TGCAGCGTTTCGATGAACACTGAAGCTTTCTTT. Translated, it gives CSVSMNTEAFF.

The table lists this clone with a count of one. The chain carries TRBV28 and TRBJ1-4; D may be TRBD1 (6 bases). The CDR3 runs to 15 residues. The germline gives CDR1 MDHEN, CDR2 SYDVKM. V was trimmed by 5 bases and J by 2 bases, leaving 12 bases between them. The DNA for the CDR3 is TGTGCCAGCAGTCTCGGGGGGGCCACTAATGAAAAACTGTTTTTT. This encodes CASSLGGATNEKLFF.

For the CDR3, the DNA is TGTGCCAGCAGCACGTGGCCGGGCAGCCCGAACAAAGAGACCCAGTACTTC. It translates to CASSTWPGSPNKETQYF. The chain links TRBV11-2 to TRBJ2-5, with no clear D. V was shortened by 5 bases and J by 3 bases, with 22 bases between the two germline ends. CDR3 length equals 17 residues. Germline V gene sequence: CDR1 SGHAT, CDR2 FQNNGV. The variable domain in full, completed from reference TRBV11-2 and TRBJ2-5, reads EAGVAQSPRYKIIEKRQSVAFWCNPISGHATLYWYQQILGQGPKLLIQFQNNGVVDDSQLPKDRFSAERLKGVDSTLKIQPAKLEDSAVYLCASSTWPGSPNKETQYFGPGTRLLVL.

The chain has TRBV27 and TRBJ2-2; D unresolved. The CDR3 runs to 12 residues. Trimming removed 8 bases from V and 4 bases from J, with 8 bases in between. Germline CDR1 reads MNHEY; CDR2 reads SMNVEV (reference sequence). CDR3 nucleotides: TGTGCCAGCTGGAAGAGCACCGGGGAGCTGTTTTTT. It specifies CASWKSTGELFF.

This clone was recorded once. Other nucleotide sequences in the sample specify the same CDR3. The chain is built from TRBV11-3 and TRBJ2-3; D not resolved. Trimming pared 2 bases from V and 2 bases from J, leaving 5 bases between. Germline V gene lookup returns CDR1 SGHNT and CDR2 YENEEA. This CDR3 has 13 residues. The CDR3 DNA follows: TGTGCCAGCAGCTTACAGGACACAGATACGCAGTATTTT. Translation: CASSLQDTDTQYF.

The chain employs TRBV2 and TRBJ2-5, with D unresolved. V dropped 2 bases and J dropped 3 bases, with 10 bases sitting between them. The germline gives CDR1 SNHLY, CDR2 FYNNEI. The CDR3 spans 14 residues. The CDR3 DNA follows: TGTGCCAGCAGTGAACTTGGTCGGGAAGAGACCCAGTACTTC. It translates to CASSELGREETQYF.

The V and J genes are TRBV7-6 and TRBJ2-6, with 7 bases fitting TRBD1. V was clipped by 4 bases and J by 0 bases; unmatched bases: 9. The CDR3 contains 18 residues. Germline CDR1 SGHVS, CDR2 FNYEAQ. The CDR3 region has the DNA TGTGCCAGCAGCTCGCCAAGGGGGCAAGTCTCTGGGGCCAACGTCCTGACTTTC. Amino acid sequence: CASSSPRGQVSGANVLTF. The whole variable domain, remainder taken from reference TRBV7-6 and TRBJ2-6, is GAGVSQSPRYKVTKRGQDVALRCDPISGHVSLYWYRQALGQGPEFLTYFNYEAQQDKSGLPNDRFSAERPEGSISTLTIQRTEQRDSAMYRCASSSPRGQVSGANVLTFGAGSRLTVL.

The chain is built from TRBV7-9 and TRBJ2-7; D is uncertain. The CDR3 runs to 11 residues. Germline V gene sequence: CDR1 SEHNR, CDR2 FQNEAQ (reference sequence). Trimming removed 5 bases from V and 3 bases from J, with 5 bases in between. The CDR3: CASSNNYEQYF. Written as DNA, the CDR3 is TGTGCCAGCAGCAACAACTACGAGCAGTACTTC. The full variable domain, rest sourced from reference TRBV7-9 and TRBJ2-7, is DTGVSQNPRHKITKRGQNVTFRCDPISEHNRLYWYRQTLGQGPEFLTYFQNEAQLEKSRLLSDRFSAERPKGSFSTLEIQRTEQGDSAMYLCASSNNYEQYFGPGTRLTVT.

For this clone: The germline gene is not matched at one end of the junction; a read error may be the cause. The sample has other DNA sequences that encode this CDR3 too. V and J are TRBV4-2 and TRBJ2-3; 7 bases align to TRBD2. This CDR3 region has 16 residues. In germline, CDR1 is LGHNA, CDR2 YNFKEQ. CDR3 sequence: CASSPQWSGGTDTQYF. The CDR3 nucleotides are TGTGCCAGTAGCCCCCAATGGAGCGGGGGCACAGATACGCAGTATTTT.

The J gene is TRBJ2-3, the V gene TRBV30, with 9 bases lining up with TRBD1. The V and J ends lost 3 bases and 3 bases, in that order; junction bases with no gene match: 7. CDR1 is GTSNPN, CDR2 SVGIG, per germline (reference sequence). The CDR3 spans 15 residues. Here the CDR3 reads CAWRRTGAFTDTQYF. CDR3 coding DNA: TGTGCCTGGAGGCGGACAGGGGCTTTTACAGATACGCAGTATTTT.

The chain couples TRBV10-3 to TRBJ2-3; 8 nucleotides line up with TRBD2. V lost 4 bases to trimming and J lost 5 bases; unmatched junction nucleotides: 5. Per the germline V gene, CDR1 is ENHRY and CDR2 is SYGVKD. This CDR3 has 14 residues. CDR3 protein: CAISARGGGDTQYF. The CDR3 nucleotides read TGTGCCATCAGTGCCCGGGGGGGCGGAGATACGCAGTATTTT.

The V call is TRBV4-1, the J call TRBJ1-3; TRBD1 aligns across 10 bases. There are 16 residues in the CDR3. Germline loops: CDR1 MGHRA, CDR2 YSYEKL. V lost 4 bases and J lost 0; bases outside the gene matches: 3. CDR3 nucleotides: TGCGCCAGCAGCCTTAGGACAGGGGGCTCTGGAAACACCATATATTTT. Amino acids: CASSLRTGGSGNTIYF.

The V call is TRBV6-1, the J call TRBJ1-1; possibly TRBD1 for D (5 bases). This CDR3 contains 15 residues. The germline V gene has CDR1 MNHNS and CDR2 SASEGT. V lost 2 bases and J 2 bases, leaving 12 bases between the germline ends. CDR3 bases: TGTGCCAGCAGTGAATACCAGGGAGTAAACACTGAAGCTTTCTTT. It translates to CASSEYQGVNTEAFF.